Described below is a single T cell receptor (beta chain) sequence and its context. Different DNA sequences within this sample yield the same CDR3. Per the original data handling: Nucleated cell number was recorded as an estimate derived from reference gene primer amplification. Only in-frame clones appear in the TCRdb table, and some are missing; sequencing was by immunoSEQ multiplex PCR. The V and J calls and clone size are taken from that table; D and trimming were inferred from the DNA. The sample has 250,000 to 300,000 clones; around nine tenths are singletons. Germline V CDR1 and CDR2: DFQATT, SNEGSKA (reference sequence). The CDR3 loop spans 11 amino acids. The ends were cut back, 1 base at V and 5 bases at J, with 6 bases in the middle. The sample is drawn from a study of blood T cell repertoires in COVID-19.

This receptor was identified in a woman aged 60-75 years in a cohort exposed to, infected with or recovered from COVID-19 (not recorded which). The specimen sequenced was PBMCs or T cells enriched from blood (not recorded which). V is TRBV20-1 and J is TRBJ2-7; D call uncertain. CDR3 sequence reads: CSARAGDEQYF. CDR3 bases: TGCAGTGCTAGAGCCGGTGACGAGCAGTACTTC.